This T cell receptor beta chain was recovered during a study of blood T cell repertoires in COVID-19. Study information: Whether acute or convalescent, the COVID-19 samples came from the United States, Italy and Spain.

This clone was found a few times. The germline V and J ends were trimmed by 4 bases and 2 bases, with 16 bases remaining between them. CDR3 length equals 16 residues. This table comes from immunoSEQ multiplex PCR, and its TCRdb copy is limited to in-frame clones, with some not included. The sample shows fewer than 300,000 clones, approximately 90% of them seen only once. This clonotype originated in a woman in her 30s with COVID-19, enrolled during active disease. The genes are TRBV5-3 and TRBJ2-1; the D gene is possibly TRBD2 (6 bases). TRBV5-3 is an open reading frame, and its role is uncertain. The sequenced sample was peripheral blood. For the CDR3, the DNA is TGTGCCAGAAGCACTCGCGGGGTCCCGACCTACAATGAGCAGTTCTTC. Its protein is CARSTRGVPTYNEQFF.